The entry that follows covers one T cell receptor (beta chain) sequence. What this receptor recognizes is not known. Base qualities are missing; no much larger clone stands one base away. This entry belongs to a study of somatic mutations in cytotoxic T cells in rheumatoid arthritis (TCRdb year 2017). Looking at the study overall: Patient peripheral blood (less than 31 ml EDTA) was drawn right after diagnosis and before any treatment started. Sorted V beta1+ cells also underwent TCRB sequencing, and some V beta antibody-stained T-cell populations were flow-sorted at nearly 100% purity on a FACSAria II or Sony SH800. To characterize clonality, the study used TCRB deep sequencing while asking whether somatic mutations are carried by expanded CD8+ T-cell clones in newly diagnosed, untreated rheumatoid arthritis. TCRB deep sequencing was performed for more than 50 rheumatoid arthritis patients and 20 or so healthy controls. Median age was essentially the same in the patient group and the control group. What the research found in general, with its limitations: The slight underrepresentation of TRBV07 in patients was not corrected for multiple comparisons. In about an eighth of the 65 patients, more than 20% of CD8+ cells belonged to the largest CD8+ clone, while several identical CD8+ TCRB sequences were shared between blood and synovial fluid. There was no significant difference in CD8+ T-cell clonality between rheumatoid arthritis patients and age-matched healthy controls. An increase of CD8+ clonality with age was seen in patients (Spearman r ≈ 0.49) but not in healthy controls. The expanded CD8+ clones had unknown antigen targets, and not appearing in virus-specific databases did not rule out that they were virus-specific.

V ends up 6 bases short and J 1 base short, with an unmatched junction base count of 3. There are 15 amino acids in the CDR3, from cysteine to phenylalanine inclusive. The kept DNA is CDR3 alone, 45 bases in frame from the first base. CDR1 MNHNS and CDR2 SASEGT are derived from the germline V gene. On an AutoMACS, CD4+ and CD8+ cells were isolated via positive magnetic bead selection, and their purity was verified by flow cytometry. Clonal expansions were first screened by flow cytometry with a TCR V beta antibody panel, then characterized by TCRB deep sequencing of sorted CD8+ fractions. Peripheral blood mononuclear cells were isolated by Ficoll-Paque PLUS density gradient separation. Using Nucleospin Tissue or Tissue XS kits, DNA was extracted from CD4-enriched, CD8-enriched or PBMC samples, with quantification by a Qubit 2.0 fluorometer. Genomic DNA underwent TCRB CDR3 sequencing using the immunoSEQ assay. On the authors' methods: Patient CD8+ clones larger than 1% were compared against published virus-specific TCRB sequences, and only a few matched. Nothing other than productive TCRB rearrangements was included in the analyses. Clonality was calculated as a Shannon entropy-based productive clonality index, and a clone was defined by a unique TCRB CDR3 sequence. The template counts of each clone relative to the total templates per sample were used to calculate repertoire overlap between two samples. A correlation with a Spearman r of 0.55 to 0.75 was found between V-gene usage by flow cytometry and V-gene usage by TCRB sequencing. This immuneACCESS table, as held by TCRdb, lists in-frame sequences with V and J called but not all clones. Of the missing ones, under half trace to an unresolved V gene in checked studies; the others have no known cause. D and trimming come from the DNA, and the V and J calls and clone size come from that table. Present in this sample are about 20,000 clones, less than 85% of which were seen just once. Roughly 6.9% of the sample goes to the ten largest clones.

The receptor comes from a woman in her thirties or forties with rheumatoid arthritis. This chain is built from TRBV6-1 and TRBJ2-6; a stretch of 7 junction bases matches TRBD1. Sequenced: CD8+ T cells sorted from blood. The CDR3 loop reads CASSKGASGANVLTF. The DNA sequence is given as TGTGCCAGCAGCAAGGGGGCTTCTGGGGCCAACGTCCTGACTTTC.